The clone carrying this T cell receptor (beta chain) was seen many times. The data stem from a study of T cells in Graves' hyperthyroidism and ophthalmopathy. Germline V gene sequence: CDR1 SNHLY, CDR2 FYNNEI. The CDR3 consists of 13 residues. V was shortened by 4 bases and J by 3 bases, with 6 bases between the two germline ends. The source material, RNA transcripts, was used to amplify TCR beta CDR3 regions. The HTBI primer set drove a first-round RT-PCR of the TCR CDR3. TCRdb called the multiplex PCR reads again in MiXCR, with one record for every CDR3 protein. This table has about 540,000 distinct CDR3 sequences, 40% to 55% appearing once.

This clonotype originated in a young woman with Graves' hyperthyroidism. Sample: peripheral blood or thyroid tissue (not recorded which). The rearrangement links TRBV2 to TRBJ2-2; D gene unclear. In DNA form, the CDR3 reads TGTGCCAGCAGTGCCCGATACACCGGGGAGCTGTTTTTT. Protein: CASSARYTGELFF.